A selection of T cell receptor beta chains follows, all from one sample in a study of blood T cell repertoires in COVID-19. TCRdb keeps only in-frame clones here, not all; method: immunoSEQ multiplex PCR. The data show roughly 350,000 clones, with roughly 90% seen just once and approximately 4% held by the top ten. The sequenced sample was peripheral blood. These receptors were taken from a woman between 50 and 59 years old with active or convalescent COVID-19. Each CDR3 is given with its conserved first and last residue. D genes are given only for firm matches. Some rows mark clone size as missing; the rest say once, few, many or name a class of expanded clone.

cdr3_nt cdr3_aa j_call clone_size d_call v_call
TGTGCCAGCAGCTTGCCGGGACTAGCGGGAGTTAACACCGGGGAGCTGTTTTTT CASSLPGLAGVNTGELFF TRBJ2-2 NA TRBD2 TRBV5-4
TGTGCCAGCAGTCCGACAGGGGGCTACCCTAGCTCCTACAATGAGCAGTTCTTC CASSPTGGYPSSYNEQFF TRBJ2-1 NA TRBD1 TRBV6-6
TGTGCCAGCACCCTAGGCTATCGACAGGGAGGAAATTCACCCCTCCACTTT CASTLGYRQGGNSPLHF TRBJ1-6 NA TRBD1 TRBV7-8
TGTGCCAGTAGTCCTCAAGAGTACTATGGCTACACCTTC CASSPQEYYGYTF TRBJ1-2 NA NA TRBV19
TGTGCCAGCAGCTTGGCCGGACAGGGGGCGAATACTGAAGCTTTCTTT CASSLAGQGANTEAFF TRBJ1-1 NA TRBD1 TRBV5-6
TGTGCCAGCAGCTTGGGACAGGGTTACACTGAAGCTTTCTTT CASSLGQGYTEAFF TRBJ1-1 NA TRBD1 TRBV7-9
TGTGCCAGCCGGACTAGCGGGATGGAGACCCAGTACTTC CASRTSGMETQYF TRBJ2-5 NA TRBD2 TRBV9
TGTGCCAGCAGCTTGATTGACCTCACAGGGGATGGCTACACCTTC CASSLIDLTGDGYTF TRBJ1-2 NA TRBD1 TRBV5-4
TGTGCTAACCAGGGGGCGCGAGGTGGCTACACCTTC CANQGARGGYTF TRBJ1-2 NA TRBD1 TRBV28
TGTGCCAGCTCACCGACCGCAGGGGGCGACGAGCAGTACTTC CASSPTAGGDEQYF TRBJ2-7 NA TRBD1 TRBV18
TGCAGCGGACAGGGAAGCGGGACCGGGGAGCTGTTTTTT CSGQGSGTGELFF TRBJ2-2 NA NA TRBV29-1
TGTGCCAGCAGGGTAGACAGAGCCTACGAGCAGTACTTC CASRVDRAYEQYF TRBJ2-7 NA NA TRBV2
TGTGCCAGCAGCCCGATCAGTGTCGCCTCCTACGAGCAGTACTTC CASSPISVASYEQYF TRBJ2-7 NA NA TRBV28
TGTGCCAGCGGACAGGGGGCAACAGATACGCAGTATTTT CASGQGATDTQYF TRBJ2-3 NA TRBD1 TRBV12-3/TRBV12-4
TGTGCCAGCAGGGACGACAGGGTTACTAATGAAAAACTGTTTTTT CASRDDRVTNEKLFF TRBJ1-4 NA TRBD1 TRBV6-5
TGTGCCAGCAGTAACCCAGCGTCCTACCGCTACGAGCAGTACTTC CASSNPASYRYEQYF TRBJ2-7 NA NA TRBV6-2/TRBV6-3
TGCAGTGCTACAGTGAACACTGAAGCTTTCTTT CSATVNTEAFF TRBJ1-1 NA NA TRBV20-1
TGTGCCAGTAGTACATTGGACAGGCCGATTAACTATGGCTACACCTTC CASSTLDRPINYGYTF TRBJ1-2 NA TRBD1 TRBV19
TGTGCCAGCAGCGTCCTGGGCAGGGGATTTAGCACTGAAGCTTTCTTT CASSVLGRGFSTEAFF TRBJ1-1 NA NA TRBV9
TGTGCCAGCAGTTTTGTGGCGGCTTCCTACGAGCAGTACTTC CASSFVAASYEQYF TRBJ2-7 NA NA TRBV28
TGTGCCAGCAGCTCTACAGTGTCTGGAAACACCATATATTTT CASSSTVSGNTIYF TRBJ1-3 few NA TRBV5-4
TGTGCCAGCCGAACCTCCGGACAGGGGTTCTATGGCTACACCTTC CASRTSGQGFYGYTF TRBJ1-2 NA TRBD1 TRBV28
TGTGCCAGCAGCGCACAGTACAGGGGGCCTGGAAACACCATATATTTT CASSAQYRGPGNTIYF TRBJ1-3 NA TRBD1 TRBV9
TGTGCCAGCAGCTTGGCTTTCGGTGGCACTGAAGCTTTCTTT CASSLAFGGTEAFF TRBJ1-1 few NA TRBV5-6
TGTGCCAGCAGCTTAGTAATAAGGGGGTCACCCCTCCACTTT CASSLVIRGSPLHF TRBJ1-6 NA NA TRBV7-2
TGTGCCAGCAGCCCCAGTGGGCAGGGTCTCTATGGCTACACCTTC CASSPSGQGLYGYTF TRBJ1-2 NA NA TRBV7-9
TGTGCCAGCAGCCGAAGGGACTTGAGCTCCTATAATTCACCCCTCCACTTT CASSRRDLSSYNSPLHF TRBJ1-6 NA NA TRBV28
TGTGCCAGCACCGTAGTAAAGGACACCTACAATGAGCAGTTCTTC CASTVVKDTYNEQFF TRBJ2-1 NA NA TRBV2
TGTGCTAGTGGTTTGGTAGTGGGAGGACGCAATGAGCAGTTCTTC CASGLVVGGRNEQFF TRBJ2-1 NA NA TRBV12-5
TGTGCCAGCAGCTTAAAGGGGGCGCGAGGCTACACCTTC CASSLKGARGYTF TRBJ1-2 NA TRBD1 TRBV5-4
TGTGCCAGCAGCTTCGGGACAGGGGGGAAGGGCACTGAAGCTTTCTTT CASSFGTGGKGTEAFF TRBJ1-1 NA TRBD1 TRBV7-8
TGCGCCAGCAGCTTGGCCGGAGGACTAGCGGGCAAAACTGCCGGGGAGCTGTTTTTT CASSLAGGLAGKTAGELFF TRBJ2-2 NA TRBD2 TRBV5-1
TGCAGTGCTAAGGAGTACACTGAAGCTTTCTTT CSAKEYTEAFF TRBJ1-1 once NA TRBV20-1
TGCGCCAGCAGCCCCGAAACAGGGACGGGCTATGGCTACACCTTC CASSPETGTGYGYTF TRBJ1-2 NA NA TRBV4-1
TGTGCCAGCAGGCGGGGTGGAGACACTGAAGCTTTCTTT CASRRGGDTEAFF TRBJ1-1 NA NA TRBV7-2
TGTGCCAGCAGCAACCAGAACTATGGCTACACCTTC CASSNQNYGYTF TRBJ1-2 NA NA TRBV3-1/TRBV3-2
TGTGCCAGCAGTCTTGGACACAAGGTTAATCAGCCCCAGCATTTT CASSLGHKVNQPQHF TRBJ1-5 NA NA TRBV2
TGTGCCAGCAGCCCACTTAGCGGGAGGGCCGAGAATGAGCAGTTCTTC CASSPLSGRAENEQFF TRBJ2-1 NA TRBD2 TRBV11-2
TGTGCCAGCAGCTTGGCGGGCGGGAGAATCTCCTACGAGCAGTACTTC CASSLAGGRISYEQYF TRBJ2-7 NA TRBD2 TRBV5-8
TGTGCCAGCAGTTTAGTCGACATAAACATTCAGTACTTC CASSLVDINIQYF TRBJ2-4 NA NA TRBV12-3/TRBV12-4
TGTGCCAGCTCACAGGGACTGGGAGAGACCCAGTACTTC CASSQGLGETQYF TRBJ2-5 NA NA TRBV18
TGTGCCAGCAGCTTAGCCGAGGGAAGATCGGGCCCATACGAGCAGTACTTC CASSLAEGRSGPYEQYF TRBJ2-7 NA NA TRBV7-6
TGTGCCAGCAGCAAGCACCCGGGGGAGCGTTCACCCCTCCACTTT CASSKHPGERSPLHF TRBJ1-6 NA NA TRBV7-6
TGTGCCAGCAGCCAAGATCTAGGAGAAAATAACTATGGCTACACCTTC CASSQDLGENNYGYTF TRBJ1-2 NA NA TRBV3-1/TRBV3-2
TGTGCCAGCAGCGGGACAGGGGACACCTACGAGCAGTACTTC CASSGTGDTYEQYF TRBJ2-7 NA TRBD1 TRBV5-6
TGTGCCAGCAGCTTCGGACAGGGGGAGGGCAATCAGCCCCAGCATTTT CASSFGQGEGNQPQHF TRBJ1-5 NA TRBD1 TRBV7-8
TGTGCCAGCAGCTTACCCAGGGGCAACACGAACACTGAAGCTTTCTTT CASSLPRGNTNTEAFF TRBJ1-1 once NA TRBV7-2
TGTGCCAGCAGCTCATTAGCGGGGGGGCTAATGAATGAGCAGTTCTTC CASSSLAGGLMNEQFF TRBJ2-1 many TRBD2 TRBV7-9
TGTGCCAGCAGTTTATGGGGAGATAGCAATCAGCCCCAGCATTTT CASSLWGDSNQPQHF TRBJ1-5 once NA TRBV27
TGTGCCAGCAGTCCGGCGGGGCATAACACTGAAGCTTTCTTT CASSPAGHNTEAFF TRBJ1-1 NA NA TRBV28